These 3 T cell receptor beta chains originate from one sample sequenced in a study of CD8 T cells in ankylosing spondylitis. Broader study findings: There was a TCR beta motif, made of 7 to 9 highly homologous variants, that appeared characteristic of ankylosing spondylitis blood.

In TCRdb, the 5' RACE reads were re-called with MiXCR into one record per CDR3 protein. This table holds fewer than 550,000 distinct CDR3 sequences, approximately 5% found once. These TCRs are of unknown antigen specificity. Sequencing was performed on blood, either unsorted or a sorted T cell fraction (not recorded which). The receptors here all came from a male donor with ankylosing spondylitis.

This clonotype has a count of ten or more. The CDR3 DNA reads as TGCAGTGCCTCCCTAGGGGAAACGGGCTACACCTTC. The encoded protein is CSASLGETGYTF. The rearrangement links TRBV20-1 to TRBJ1-2, with D possibly being TRBD1 (5 bases). This CDR3 comprises 12 residues. Germline-derived CDR1 and CDR2 are DFQATT and SNEGSKA (reference sequence). Trimming left V 6 bases short and J 8 bases short, with 16 bases between.

This clonotype was counted many times. The rearrangement links TRBV7-9 to TRBJ2-7; D is possibly TRBD2 (5 bases). CDR1 is SEHNR and CDR2 is FQNEAQ in the germline V gene (reference sequence). This CDR3 spans 12 amino acids. Trimming pared 2 bases from V and 5 bases from J, leaving 7 bases between. The CDR3 region is CASSLSGNEQYF. The CDR3 region has the DNA TGTGCCAGCAGCTTATCGGGGAACGAGCAGTACTTC. Variable domain in full (rest from reference TRBV7-9 and TRBJ2-7): DTGVSQNPRHKITKRGQNVTFRCDPISEHNRLYWYRQTLGQGPEFLTYFQNEAQLEKSRLLSDRFSAERPKGSFSTLEIQRTEQGDSAMYLCASSLSGNEQYFGPGTRLTVT.

This clonotype came up many times. The chain recombines TRBV2 with TRBJ2-1, with a weak D call TRBD2 (6 bases). The ends were cut back, 5 bases at V and 3 bases at J, with 14 bases in the middle. The length of the CDR3 is 15 residues. Germline CDR1 is SNHLY and CDR2 is FYNNEI. Written as DNA, the CDR3 is TGTGCCAGCAGTACCCGGAGTAGCGGCTACAATGAGCAGTTCTTC. Protein: CASSTRSSGYNEQFF. Full variable domain (rest looked up from reference TRBV2 and TRBJ2-1): EPEVTQTPSHQVTQMGQEVILRCVPISNHLYFYWYRQILGQKVEFLVSFYNNEISEKSEIFDDQFSVERPDGSNFTLKIRSTKLEDSAMYFCASSTRSSGYNEQFFGPGTRLTVL.